The T cell receptor beta chain under discussion was sequenced for a study of cytomegalovirus exposure and HLA in healthy donors. Study-wide findings and caveats: The only immune exposure information that was available was CMV serostatus. HLA-A and HLA-B allele assignments for most subjects were reportedly predicted accurately using TCR beta sequences. Analysis performed later showed TCR beta chains linked to HLA being more clonally expanded than equally common others.

The ends lost 2 bases at V and 6 bases at J; junction bases unmatched: 7. Germline CDR1 is SGHRS and CDR2 is YFSETQ. The CDR3 loop spans 15 amino acids. With respect to this clone: Its target is unknown.

The PCR contained 60 Vbeta and 13 Jbeta primers. In the original processing: Later, tens of millions of unique TCR beta chains were counted in an analysis, and roughly 10 million of them were shared. TCRdb's copy holds only in-frame clones and misses some; the assay was immunoSEQ multiplex PCR. V, J and clone size derive from that table, while D and trimming were established from the DNA sequence. The sample carries fewer than 100,000 clones, nearly 80% recorded once. What was sequenced was PBMCs. This chain joins TRBV5-1 and TRBJ2-3; 9 nucleotides agree with TRBD2. This receptor was obtained from a middle-aged woman in good health and CMV-seropositive. The CDR3: CASSLRREGLDTQYF. In DNA, the CDR3 is TGCGCCAGCAGCTTACGGCGGGAGGGCCTTGATACGCAGTATTTT.